The rows below give T cell receptor beta chains drawn from one sample of a study of T cells in localized non-small cell lung cancer. TCRdb's copy holds only in-frame clones and misses some; the assay was immunoSEQ multiplex PCR. The sample shows about 40,000 clones, around 81% of them seen only once. The sequencing here drew on peripheral blood mononuclear cells, taken before any cancer treatment. The receptors shown here come from a male donor at least 60 years old with stage II lung adenocarcinoma. The CDR3 runs from the conserved cysteine through the conserved F or W. Each record gives: clone size, V gene, J gene, D gene, CDR3 DNA, CDR3 protein. The D gene is left open where the match is weak. Where a row states a size, it is once, few, many or the class of an expanded clone; other rows omit it.

clone size: few; V gene: TRBV6-5; J gene: TRBJ2-7; D gene: TRBD1; CDR3 DNA: TGTGCCAGCAGCCTGAAAGGACAGGGGGGTTACGAGCAGTACTTC; CDR3 protein: CASSLKGQGGYEQYF
clone size: -; V gene: TRBV6-5; J gene: TRBJ2-7; D gene: -; CDR3 DNA: TGTGCCAGCTCCTCCGGCGGCCTTCTCCTATTC; CDR3 protein: CASSSGGLLLF
clone size: once; V gene: TRBV7-2; J gene: TRBJ1-2; D gene: TRBD1; CDR3 DNA: TGTGCCAGCAGCCTCTCTTACCAGGGGGCTGGCTACACCTTC; CDR3 protein: CASSLSYQGAGYTF
clone size: -; V gene: TRBV7-2; J gene: TRBJ1-3; D gene: -; CDR3 DNA: TGTGCCAGCAGCTTAGACTGGGCTCCCGGAAACACCATATATTTT; CDR3 protein: CASSLDWAPGNTIYF
clone size: -; V gene: TRBV7-2; J gene: TRBJ2-7; D gene: -; CDR3 DNA: TGTGCCAGCAGCCTAGGGAGGGGGAAGGGCGAGCAGTACTTC; CDR3 protein: CASSLGRGKGEQYF
clone size: -; V gene: TRBV5-1; J gene: TRBJ2-7; D gene: -; CDR3 DNA: TGCGCCAGCAGCGTCAGTTATACAGGGTTAACCTACGAGCAGTACTTC; CDR3 protein: CASSVSYTGLTYEQYF
clone size: -; V gene: TRBV2; J gene: TRBJ1-3; D gene: -; CDR3 DNA: TGTGCCAGCAGTGGTGGCAGTCTGTTCTCTGGAAACACCATATATTTT; CDR3 protein: CASSGGSLFSGNTIYF
clone size: -; V gene: TRBV6-1; J gene: TRBJ2-3; D gene: -; CDR3 DNA: TGTGCCAGCAGCGGCGAGGGTGGAGATACGCAGTATTTT; CDR3 protein: CASSGEGGDTQYF
clone size: -; V gene: TRBV14; J gene: TRBJ1-1; D gene: TRBD1; CDR3 DNA: TGTGCCAGCAGCCTAGTTGCAGGGGGCTCTGAAGCTTTCTTT; CDR3 protein: CASSLVAGGSEAFF
clone size: -; V gene: TRBV7-3; J gene: TRBJ2-1; D gene: -; CDR3 DNA: TGTGCCAGCAGCTGCCGAAGAAGGGATATCAATGAGCAGTTCTTC; CDR3 protein: CASSCRRRDINEQFF
clone size: -; V gene: TRBV5-1; J gene: TRBJ2-1; D gene: -; CDR3 DNA: TGCGCCAGCAGCCCGCGGTCCGGGACTCTTAATGAGCAGTTCTTC; CDR3 protein: CASSPRSGTLNEQFF
clone size: -; V gene: TRBV28; J gene: TRBJ2-5; D gene: -; CDR3 DNA: TGTGCCAGCAGTTTCCGGGACAATGTTGAGACCCAGTACTTC; CDR3 protein: CASSFRDNVETQYF
clone size: -; V gene: TRBV18; J gene: TRBJ1-2; D gene: TRBD1; CDR3 DNA: TGTGCCAGCTCACCCATGGACAGGGGAGATGATGGCTACACCTTC; CDR3 protein: CASSPMDRGDDGYTF
clone size: -; V gene: TRBV18; J gene: TRBJ1-4; D gene: TRBD1; CDR3 DNA: TGTGCCAGCTCACTTGCAGGGGGGCGTGAAAAACTGTTTTTT; CDR3 protein: CASSLAGGREKLFF
clone size: once; V gene: TRBV10-3; J gene: TRBJ2-3; D gene: -; CDR3 DNA: TGTGCCATCAGTGATCTGTATACGCAGTATTTT; CDR3 protein: CAISDLYTQYF
clone size: -; V gene: TRBV2; J gene: TRBJ2-2; D gene: -; CDR3 DNA: TGTGCCAGCACCAAGGCACGAGCAATCTCCGGGGAGCTGTTTTTT; CDR3 protein: CASTKARAISGELFF
clone size: -; V gene: TRBV11-2; J gene: TRBJ2-5; D gene: -; CDR3 DNA: TGTGCCAGCTCGGAGAGGGGTTGGGAGACCCAGTACTTC; CDR3 protein: CASSERGWETQYF
clone size: -; V gene: TRBV19; J gene: TRBJ2-2; D gene: -; CDR3 DNA: TGTGCCAGGGGGTGGAACACCGGGGAGCTGTTTTTT; CDR3 protein: CARGWNTGELFF
clone size: -; V gene: TRBV18; J gene: TRBJ1-1; D gene: -; CDR3 DNA: TGTGCCAGCTCACCCAACCCGCCAAAGGGGAACACTGAAGCTTTCTTT; CDR3 protein: CASSPNPPKGNTEAFF
clone size: -; V gene: TRBV28; J gene: TRBJ2-2; D gene: -; CDR3 DNA: TGTGCCAGCACCCCAGTAAATCGCGGGGAGCTGTTTTTT; CDR3 protein: CASTPVNRGELFF
clone size: -; V gene: TRBV10-3; J gene: TRBJ2-5; D gene: TRBD2; CDR3 DNA: TGTGCCACCGGGGCCGAAGGGAGGGAAGAGACCCAGTACTTC; CDR3 protein: CATGAEGREETQYF
clone size: -; V gene: TRBV29-1; J gene: TRBJ2-1; D gene: -; CDR3 DNA: TGCAGCGTCGGGACCAATTACAATGAGCAGTTCTTC; CDR3 protein: CSVGTNYNEQFF